The clone carrying this T cell receptor (beta chain) was counted only a few times. These data come from a study of identical twins. Each donor was a healthy Caucasian. The germline gives CDR1 SGHAT, CDR2 FQNNGV. Trimming took off 1 base at V and 0 bases at J, with 10 bases between the two ends. The CDR3 totals 16 residues. From the 5' RACE reads, TCRdb called clonotypes with MiXCR, one entry per CDR3 protein. The top ten hold about 0.98% of the sample, which has hundreds of thousands of distinct CDR3 sequences, 8.5% to 9% seen once. This sample was shared with a second study, whose subject was yellow fever vaccine responses in identical twins.

The receptor was derived from a woman younger than 30 in good health. The specimen sequenced was PBMCs. The chain joins TRBV11-2 to TRBJ2-1; D is unclear. This CDR3 is CASSLAPDLSYNEQFF. The CDR3 DNA is TGTGCCAGCAGCTTAGCCCCAGACCTCTCCTACAATGAGCAGTTCTTC.